This TCR beta chain came from a study of early T cells in non-severe SARS-CoV-2 infection. Study-level information: Unsorted whole-blood RNA was sequenced in bulk, leaving chains unpaired.

Individual cDNA molecules received unique molecular identifiers during library preparation. MiXCR, applied by TCRdb to the 5' RACE reads, yields one record per CDR3 protein. The profile shows tens of thousands of distinct CDR3 sequences, 9% to 14% of them singletons. V shed 5 bases, J shed 1 base, and the junction held 10 bases outside the gene matches. The CDR3 is made up of 16 amino acids. Germline V gene sequence: CDR1 SEHNR, CDR2 FQNEAQ (reference sequence). This clonotype was found many times. What was sequenced was whole blood. V and J are TRBV7-9 and TRBJ1-2, with TRBD1 identical over 7 bases. The origin of this receptor is an adult who was a healthcare worker with PCR-confirmed SARS-CoV-2 infection or an uninfected control (not recorded which). The CDR3: CASSPNTGTVNYGYTF. The DNA of the CDR3 is TGTGCCAGCAGCCCTAACACAGGGACAGTTAACTATGGCTACACCTTC.